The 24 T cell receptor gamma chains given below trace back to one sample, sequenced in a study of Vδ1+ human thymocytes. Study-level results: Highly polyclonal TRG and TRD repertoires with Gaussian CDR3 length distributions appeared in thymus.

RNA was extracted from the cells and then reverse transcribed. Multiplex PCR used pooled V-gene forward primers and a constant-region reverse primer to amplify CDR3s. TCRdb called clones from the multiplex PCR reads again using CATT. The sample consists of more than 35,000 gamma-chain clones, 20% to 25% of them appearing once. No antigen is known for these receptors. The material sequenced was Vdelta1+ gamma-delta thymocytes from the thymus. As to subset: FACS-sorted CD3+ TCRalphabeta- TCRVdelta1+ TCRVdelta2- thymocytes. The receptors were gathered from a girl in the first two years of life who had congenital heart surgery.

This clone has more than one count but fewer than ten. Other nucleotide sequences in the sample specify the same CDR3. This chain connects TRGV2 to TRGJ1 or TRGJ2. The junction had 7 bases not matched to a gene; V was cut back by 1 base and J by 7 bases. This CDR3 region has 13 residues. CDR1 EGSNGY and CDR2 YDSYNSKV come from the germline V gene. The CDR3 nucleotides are TGTGCCACCTGGGACGGCGAAGGATATAAGAAACTCTTT. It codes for CATWDGEGYKKLF.

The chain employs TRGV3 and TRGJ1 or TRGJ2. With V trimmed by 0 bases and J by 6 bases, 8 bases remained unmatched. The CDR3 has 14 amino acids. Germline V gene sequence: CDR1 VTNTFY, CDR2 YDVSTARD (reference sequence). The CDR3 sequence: CATWDRPPSYKKLF. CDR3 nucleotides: TGTGCCACCTGGGACAGGCCCCCAAGTTATAAGAAACTCTTT.

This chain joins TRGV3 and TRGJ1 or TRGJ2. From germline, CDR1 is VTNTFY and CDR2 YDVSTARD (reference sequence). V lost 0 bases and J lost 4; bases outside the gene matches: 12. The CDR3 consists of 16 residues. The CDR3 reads CATWDRQKMRYYKKLF. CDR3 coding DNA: TGTGCCACCTGGGACAGGCAGAAGATGAGGTATTATAAGAAACTCTTT.

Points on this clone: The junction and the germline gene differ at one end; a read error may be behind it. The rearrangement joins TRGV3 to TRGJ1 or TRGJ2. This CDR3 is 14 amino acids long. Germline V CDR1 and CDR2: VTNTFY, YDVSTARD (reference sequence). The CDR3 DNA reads TGTGCCGCCTGGGACAGGCGACCCGGCTATAAGAAACTCTTT. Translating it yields CAAWDRRPGYKKLF.

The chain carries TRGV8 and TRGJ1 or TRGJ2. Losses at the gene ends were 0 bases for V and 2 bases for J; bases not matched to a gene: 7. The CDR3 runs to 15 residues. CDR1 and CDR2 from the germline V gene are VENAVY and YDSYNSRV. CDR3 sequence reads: CATWDRRNYYYKKLF. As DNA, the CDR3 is TGTGCCACCTGGGATAGGCGAAACTATTATTATAAGAAACTCTTT.

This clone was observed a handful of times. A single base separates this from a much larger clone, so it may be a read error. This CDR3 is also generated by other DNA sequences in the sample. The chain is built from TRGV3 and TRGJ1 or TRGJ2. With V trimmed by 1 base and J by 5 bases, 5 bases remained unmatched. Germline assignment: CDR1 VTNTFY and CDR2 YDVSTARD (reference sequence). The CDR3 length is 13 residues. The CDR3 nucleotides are TGTGCCACCTGGGACAGACCGCATTATAAGAAACTCTTT. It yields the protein CATWDRPHYKKLF.

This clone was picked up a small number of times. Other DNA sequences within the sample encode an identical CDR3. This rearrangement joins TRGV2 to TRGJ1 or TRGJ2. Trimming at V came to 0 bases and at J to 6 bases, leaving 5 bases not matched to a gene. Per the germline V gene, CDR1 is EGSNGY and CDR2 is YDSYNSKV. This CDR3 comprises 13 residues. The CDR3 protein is CATWDGLSYKKLF. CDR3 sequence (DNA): TGTGCCACCTGGGACGGGCTAAGTTATAAGAAACTCTTT.

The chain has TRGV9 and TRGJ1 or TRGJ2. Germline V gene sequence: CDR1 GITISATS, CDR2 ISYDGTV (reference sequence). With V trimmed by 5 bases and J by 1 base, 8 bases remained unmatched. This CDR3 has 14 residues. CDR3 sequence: CALWGDPNYYKKLF. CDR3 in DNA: TGTGCCTTGTGGGGGGACCCAAATTATTATAAGAAACTCTTT.

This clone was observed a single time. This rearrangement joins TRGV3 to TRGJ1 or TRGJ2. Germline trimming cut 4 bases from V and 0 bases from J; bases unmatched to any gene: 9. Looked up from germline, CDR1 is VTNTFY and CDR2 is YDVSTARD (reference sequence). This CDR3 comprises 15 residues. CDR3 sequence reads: CATWDGYPNYYKKLF. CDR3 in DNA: TGTGCCACCTGGGATGGCTACCCGAATTATTATAAGAAACTCTTT.

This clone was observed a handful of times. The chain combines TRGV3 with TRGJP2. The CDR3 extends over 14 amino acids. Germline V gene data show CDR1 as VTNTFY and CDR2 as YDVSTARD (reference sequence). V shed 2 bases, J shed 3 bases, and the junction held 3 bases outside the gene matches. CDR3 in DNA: TGTGCCACCTGGGACACTTGTAGTGATTGGATCAAGACGTTT. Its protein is CATWDTCSDWIKTF.

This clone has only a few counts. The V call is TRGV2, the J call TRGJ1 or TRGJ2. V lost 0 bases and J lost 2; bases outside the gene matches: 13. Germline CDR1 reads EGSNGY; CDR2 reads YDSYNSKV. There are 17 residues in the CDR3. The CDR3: CATWDGPGSTDYYKKLF. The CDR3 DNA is TGTGCCACCTGGGACGGGCCGGGCAGTACGGATTATTATAAGAAACTCTTT.

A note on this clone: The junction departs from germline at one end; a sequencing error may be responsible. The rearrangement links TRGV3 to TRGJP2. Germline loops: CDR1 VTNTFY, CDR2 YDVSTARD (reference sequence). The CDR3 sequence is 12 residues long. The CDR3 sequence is CATWFGDWIRTF. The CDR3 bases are TGTGCCACCTGGTTCGGTGATTGGATCAGGACGTTT.

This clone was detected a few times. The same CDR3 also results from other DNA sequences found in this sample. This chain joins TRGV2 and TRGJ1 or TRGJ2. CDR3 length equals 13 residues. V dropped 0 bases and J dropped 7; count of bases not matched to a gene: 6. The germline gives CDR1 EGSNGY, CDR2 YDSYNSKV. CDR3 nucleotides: TGTGCCACCTGGGACGGGCCTTCATATAAGAAACTCTTT. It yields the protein CATWDGPSYKKLF.

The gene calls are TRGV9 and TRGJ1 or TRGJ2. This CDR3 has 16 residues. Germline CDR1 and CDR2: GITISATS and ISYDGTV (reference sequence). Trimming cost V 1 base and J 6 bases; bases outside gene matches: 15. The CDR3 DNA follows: TGTGCCTTGTGGGAGGTCCCATCCCTTCCTGGTTATAAGAAACTCTTT. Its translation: CALWEVPSLPGYKKLF.

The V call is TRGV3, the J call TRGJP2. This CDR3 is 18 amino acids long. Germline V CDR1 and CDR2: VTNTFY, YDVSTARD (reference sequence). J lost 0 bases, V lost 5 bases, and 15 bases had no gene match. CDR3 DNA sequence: TGTGCCACCTGGGGAGACATAAGAACGGATAGTAGTGATTGGATCAAGACGTTT. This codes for CATWGDIRTDSSDWIKTF.

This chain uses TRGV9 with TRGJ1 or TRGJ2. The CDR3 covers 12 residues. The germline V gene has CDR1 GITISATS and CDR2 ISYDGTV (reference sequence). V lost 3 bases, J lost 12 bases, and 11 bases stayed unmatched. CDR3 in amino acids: CALWETSKWKLF. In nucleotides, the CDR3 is TGTGCCTTGTGGGAGACCTCTAAGTGGAAACTCTTT.

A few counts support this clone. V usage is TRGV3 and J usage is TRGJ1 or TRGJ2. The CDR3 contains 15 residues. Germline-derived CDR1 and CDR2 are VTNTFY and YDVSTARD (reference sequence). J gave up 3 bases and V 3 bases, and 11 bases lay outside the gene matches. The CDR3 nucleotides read TGTGCCACCTGGGACGGAAAAGGACTTTATTATAAGAAACTCTTT. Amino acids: CATWDGKGLYYKKLF.

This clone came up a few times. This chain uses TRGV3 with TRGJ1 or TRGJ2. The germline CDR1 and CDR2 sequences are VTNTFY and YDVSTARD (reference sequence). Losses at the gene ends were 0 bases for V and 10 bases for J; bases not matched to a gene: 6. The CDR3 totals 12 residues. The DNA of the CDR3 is TGTGCCACCTGGGACAGGCGGGAAAAGAAACTCTTT. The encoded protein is CATWDRREKKLF.

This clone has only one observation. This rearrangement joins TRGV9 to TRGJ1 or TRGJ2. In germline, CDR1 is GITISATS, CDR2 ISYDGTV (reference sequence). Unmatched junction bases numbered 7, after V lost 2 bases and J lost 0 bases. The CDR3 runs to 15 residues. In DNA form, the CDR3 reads TGTGCCTTGTGGGAGGGCGATTCGAATTATTATAAGAAACTCTTT. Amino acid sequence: CALWEGDSNYYKKLF.

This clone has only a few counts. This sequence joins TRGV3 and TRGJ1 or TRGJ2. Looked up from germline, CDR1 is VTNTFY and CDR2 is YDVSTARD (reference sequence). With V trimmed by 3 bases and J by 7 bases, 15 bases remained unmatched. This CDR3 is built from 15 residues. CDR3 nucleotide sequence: TGTGCCACCTGGGACCGACGAAGGGAGAGGTATAAGAAACTCTTT. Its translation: CATWDRRRERYKKLF.

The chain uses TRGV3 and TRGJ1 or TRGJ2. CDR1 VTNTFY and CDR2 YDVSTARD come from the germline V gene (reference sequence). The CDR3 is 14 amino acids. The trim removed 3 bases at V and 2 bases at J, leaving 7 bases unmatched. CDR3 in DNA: TGTGCCACCTGGGACGGCCCTTATTATTATAAGAAACTCTTT. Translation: CATWDGPYYYKKLF.

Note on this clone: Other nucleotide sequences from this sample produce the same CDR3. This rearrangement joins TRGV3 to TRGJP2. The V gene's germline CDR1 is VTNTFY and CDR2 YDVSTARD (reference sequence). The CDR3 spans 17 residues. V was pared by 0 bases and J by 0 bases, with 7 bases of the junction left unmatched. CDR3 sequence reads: CATWDRPGDSSDWIKTF. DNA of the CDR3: TGTGCCACCTGGGACAGGCCGGGGGATAGTAGTGATTGGATCAAGACGTTT.

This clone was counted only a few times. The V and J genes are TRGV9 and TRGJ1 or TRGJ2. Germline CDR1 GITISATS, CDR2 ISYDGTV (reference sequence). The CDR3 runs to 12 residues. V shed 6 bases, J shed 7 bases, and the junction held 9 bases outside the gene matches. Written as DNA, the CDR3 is TGTGCCTTGTGGATGGGAAGGTATAAGAAACTCTTT. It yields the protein CALWMGRYKKLF.

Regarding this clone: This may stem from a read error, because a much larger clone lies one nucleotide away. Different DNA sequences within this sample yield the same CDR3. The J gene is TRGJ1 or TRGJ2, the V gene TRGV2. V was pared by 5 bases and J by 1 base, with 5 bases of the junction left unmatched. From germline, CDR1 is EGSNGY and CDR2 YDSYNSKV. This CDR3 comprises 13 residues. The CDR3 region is CATWAPNYYKKLF. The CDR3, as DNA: TGTGCCACCTGGGCCCCAAATTATTATAAGAAACTCTTT.